This entry lists 14 T cell receptor beta chains sequenced from one sample in a study of blood T cell repertoires in COVID-19. Produced via immunoSEQ multiplex PCR; TCRdb's table is partial and in-frame only. Among about 280,000 clones, roughly 87% were seen once, and the ten largest hold about 6%. Sequencing used PBMCs or T cells enriched from blood (not recorded which). The receptor source for this set is a woman aged 40-49 years who had recovered from COVID-19.

This rearrangement joins TRBV5-1 to TRBJ2-1, with D possibly being TRBD1 (6 bases). This CDR3 is built from 14 residues. Per germline, CDR1 SGHRS and CDR2 YFSETQ. The germline V and J ends were trimmed by 4 bases and 2 bases, with 10 bases remaining between them. Written as DNA, the CDR3 is TGCGCCAGCAGCCATGGACAGACCTACAATGAGCAGTTCTTC. Translating gives CASSHGQTYNEQFF. The entire variable domain, with the rest obtained from reference TRBV5-1 and TRBJ2-1, is as follows: KAGVTQTPRYLIKTRGQQVTLSCSPISGHRSVSWYQQTPGQGLQFLFEYFSETQRNKGNFPGRFSGRQFSNSRSEMNVSTLELGDSALYLCASSHGQTYNEQFFGPGTRLTVL.

The V call is TRBV28, the J call TRBJ1-4; a weak D match, TRBD1 (5 bases). CDR1 and CDR2 from the germline V gene are MDHEN and SYDVKM. CDR3 length equals 13 residues. Trimming removed 6 bases at V and 3 bases at J, with 8 bases between. The DNA for the CDR3 is TGTGCCAGCAGGCGGGACGCTAATGAAAAACTGTTTTTT. Encoded protein: CASRRDANEKLFF.

The chain joins TRBV14 to TRBJ1-2, with 7 bases lining up with TRBD1. Germline V gene lookup returns CDR1 SGHDN and CDR2 FVKESK. The CDR3 sequence is 14 residues long. V lost 3 bases and J lost 3; bases outside the gene matches: 4. CDR3 in DNA: TGTGCCAGCAGCCAGGGGACAGAGGACTATGGCTACACCTTC. Protein: CASSQGTEDYGYTF.

The chain links TRBV7-9 to TRBJ2-1; maybe TRBD1 (5 bases). There are 16 residues in the CDR3. Germline V gives CDR1 SEHNR, CDR2 FQNEAQ (reference sequence). Trimming left V 3 bases short and J 8 bases short, with 20 bases between. The chain's CDR3 is CASSFPIGQGRDEQFF. The CDR3 DNA reads as TGTGCCAGCAGCTTTCCCATAGGGCAGGGTAGGGATGAGCAGTTCTTC.

V and J are TRBV4-3 and TRBJ2-6; D might be TRBD1 (5 bases). Germline values: CDR1 LGHNA, CDR2 YSLEER. There are 17 residues in the CDR3. V lost 1 base and J 1 base, leaving 11 bases between the germline ends. CDR3 loop: CASSQGHRLSGANVLTF. The CDR3 region has the DNA TGCGCCAGCAGCCAAGGCCACAGGTTATCTGGGGCCAACGTCCTGACTTTC.

The chain has TRBV27 and TRBJ1-2, with a weak D call TRBD1 (6 bases). This CDR3 has 13 residues. With 3 bases removed from V and 6 bases from J, the gap between germline ends came to 11 bases. Germline V gene lookup returns CDR1 MNHEY and CDR2 SMNVEV (reference sequence). The chain's CDR3 is CASSFWQGHGYTF. Here the CDR3 DNA reads TGTGCCAGCAGTTTTTGGCAGGGGCATGGCTACACCTTC.

The V gene is TRBV27, the J gene TRBJ2-1; TRBD2 matches at 8 bases. Germline-derived CDR1 and CDR2 are MNHEY and SMNVEV (reference sequence). CDR3 length: 17 amino acids. V lost 1 base and J lost 7; bases outside the gene matches: 12. CDR3 sequence (DNA): TGTGCCAGCAGTTTATTCCTAGCAGCGGGAGCTTCTAATGAGCAGTTCTTC. It is translated as CASSLFLAAGASNEQFF.

This clone was detected only a few times. The V gene is TRBV7-2, the J gene TRBJ2-2; 12 positions match TRBD2. CDR1 and CDR2 from the germline V gene are SGHTA and FQGNSA. V shed 5 bases, J shed 1 base, and the junction held 2 bases outside the gene matches. The CDR3 is 16 residues long. DNA of the CDR3: TGTGCCAGCAGCAAGACTAGCGGGAGGAACACCGGGGAGCTGTTTTTT. Translated, it gives CASSKTSGRNTGELFF.

The rearrangement joins TRBV25-1 to TRBJ1-1, with unresolved D. There are 11 residues in the CDR3. The V gene lost 6 bases and the J gene lost 4 bases, with 6 bases spanning the gap. Per germline, CDR1 MGHDK and CDR2 SYGVNS. CDR3 coding DNA: TGTGCCAGCAGCAGGTTCACTGAAGCTTTCTTT. Translated, it gives CASSRFTEAFF.

This rearrangement joins TRBV10-2 to TRBJ1-1; weak D call: TRBD1 (5 bases). With 4 bases removed from V and 4 bases from J, the gap between germline ends came to 10 bases. The CDR3 consists of 13 residues. Looked up from germline, CDR1 is WSHSY and CDR2 is SAAADI. CDR3 residues: CASSGRQGTEAFF. CDR3 nucleotide sequence: TGCGCCAGCAGTGGACGGCAGGGCACTGAAGCTTTCTTT.

The gene calls are TRBV28 and TRBJ1-2; maybe TRBD1 (6 bases). V was trimmed by 3 bases and J by 4 bases, leaving 15 bases between them. Germline values: CDR1 MDHEN, CDR2 SYDVKM. The CDR3 totals 15 residues. CDR3 DNA sequence: TGTGCCAGCAGTTTGGCGGGGGCGCGCGGCTATGGCTACACCTTC. As protein: CASSLAGARGYGYTF.

This rearrangement joins TRBV4-1 to TRBJ2-3; 8 nucleotides line up with TRBD2. The CDR3 covers 17 residues. The J segment lost 6 bases and the V segment lost 4 bases, leaving 15 bases of the junction unmatched. CDR1 is MGHRA, CDR2 YSYEKL, per germline. CDR3 amino acids: CASSRARTSREQDTQYF. CDR3 DNA: TGCGCCAGCAGCCGTGCTCGGACTAGCCGGGAGCAGGATACGCAGTATTTT.

The chain has TRBV5-4 and TRBJ2-5; D is perhaps TRBD2 (6 bases). V was pared by 3 bases and J by 3 bases, with 15 bases between. The CDR3 runs 15 residues. CDR1 is SGHNT, CDR2 YYREEE, per germline (reference sequence). The CDR3 bases are TGTGCCAGCAGCTACCGCGTTGGAGGGGAAGAGACCCAGTACTTC. Translated: CASSYRVGGEETQYF.

Only a few counts were recorded for this clone. The chain couples TRBV25-1 to TRBJ1-4; D is possibly TRBD1 (5 bases). Germline V gene lookup returns CDR1 MGHDK and CDR2 SYGVNS. CDR3 length: 12 amino acids. V was clipped by 5 bases and J by 10 bases, with 11 bases between them. CDR3 protein: CASSPPDRKLFF. The CDR3 DNA reads TGTGCCAGCAGTCCGCCAGACAGAAAACTGTTTTTT.